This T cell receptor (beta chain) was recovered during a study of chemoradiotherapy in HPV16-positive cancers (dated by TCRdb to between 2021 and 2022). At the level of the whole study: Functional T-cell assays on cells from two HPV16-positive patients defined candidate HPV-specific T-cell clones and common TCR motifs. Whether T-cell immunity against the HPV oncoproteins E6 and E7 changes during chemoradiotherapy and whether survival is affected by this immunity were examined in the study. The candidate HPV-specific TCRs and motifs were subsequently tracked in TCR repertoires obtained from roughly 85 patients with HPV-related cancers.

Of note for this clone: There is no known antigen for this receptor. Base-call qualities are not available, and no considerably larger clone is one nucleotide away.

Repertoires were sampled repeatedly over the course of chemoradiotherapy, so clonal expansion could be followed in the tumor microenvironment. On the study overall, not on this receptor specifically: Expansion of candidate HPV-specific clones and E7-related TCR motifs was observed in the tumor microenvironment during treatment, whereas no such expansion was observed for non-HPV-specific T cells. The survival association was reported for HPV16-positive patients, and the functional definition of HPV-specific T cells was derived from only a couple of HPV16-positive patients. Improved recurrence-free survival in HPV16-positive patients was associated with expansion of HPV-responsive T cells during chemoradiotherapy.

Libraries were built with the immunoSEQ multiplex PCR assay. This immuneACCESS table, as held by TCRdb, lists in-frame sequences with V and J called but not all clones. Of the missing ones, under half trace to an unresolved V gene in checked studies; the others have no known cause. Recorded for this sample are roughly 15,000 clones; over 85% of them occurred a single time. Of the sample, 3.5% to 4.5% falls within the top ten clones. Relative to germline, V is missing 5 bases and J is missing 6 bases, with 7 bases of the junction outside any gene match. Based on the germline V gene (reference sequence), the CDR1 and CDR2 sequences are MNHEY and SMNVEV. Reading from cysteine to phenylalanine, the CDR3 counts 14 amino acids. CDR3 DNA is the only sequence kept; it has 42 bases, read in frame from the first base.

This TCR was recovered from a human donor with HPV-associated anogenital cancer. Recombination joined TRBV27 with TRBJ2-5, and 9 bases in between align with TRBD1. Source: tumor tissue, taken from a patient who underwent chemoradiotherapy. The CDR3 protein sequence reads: CASSPWDRAQTQYF. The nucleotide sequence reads TGTGCCAGCAGTCCTTGGGACAGGGCGCAGACCCAGTACTTC.